Below, 8 T cell receptor beta chains from the same sample are listed, as sequenced in a study of cytomegalovirus exposure and HLA in healthy donors. It was with 60 Vbeta and 13 Jbeta primers that the PCR ran. Sequencing used immunoSEQ multiplex PCR; TCRdb keeps in-frame clones, though not all of them. The sample holds some 120,000 clones, about 74% seen once. Sample: PBMCs. The source is a woman aged 50 to 65 in good health and CMV-seropositive.

CDR3 sequence: CASSLAQGQEKLFF. The DNA for the CDR3 is TGTGCCAGCAGCTTAGCACAGGGACAGGAAAAACTGTTTTTT. The V and J genes are TRBV11-2 and TRBJ1-4; 7 bases are shared with TRBD1. Germline V lookup: CDR1 SGHAT, CDR2 FQNNGV. V dropped 1 base and J dropped 8; count of bases not matched to a gene: 4. The CDR3 contains 14 residues.

The chain carries TRBV10-3 and TRBJ2-1; 7 positions match TRBD2. Unmatched junction bases numbered 11, after V lost 7 bases and J lost 8 bases. Germline lookup yields CDR1 ENHRY and CDR2 SYGVKD. The CDR3 extends over 14 amino acids. The CDR3 loop reads CAIKGGGPLYEQFF. The CDR3 nucleotides read TGTGCCATCAAAGGCGGGGGACCCCTCTATGAGCAGTTCTTC.

This chain uses TRBV7-2 with TRBJ2-7; the D is unclear. Trimming left V 7 bases short and J 3 bases short, with 13 bases between. The CDR3 is 13 residues long. The germline V gene has CDR1 SGHTA and CDR2 FQGNSA. The CDR3 loop reads CASTYSPSYEQYF. Here the CDR3 DNA reads TGTGCCAGCACCTACTCCCCTAGCTACGAGCAGTACTTC. The whole variable domain, remainder taken from reference TRBV7-2 and TRBJ2-7, is GAGVSQSPSNKVTEKGKDVELRCDPISGHTALYWYRQSLGQGLEFLIYFQGNSAPDKSGLPSDRFSAERTGGSVSTLTIQRTQQEDSAVYLCASTYSPSYEQYFGPGTRLTVT.

This clone was found a few times. The genes are TRBV5-1 and TRBJ2-3, with TRBD1 as a possible D gene (6 bases). CDR1 is SGHRS and CDR2 is YFSETQ in the germline V gene. Trimming took off 4 bases at V and 0 bases at J, with 12 bases between the two ends. The CDR3 contains 15 residues. The CDR3 reads CASSPTGSSTDTQYF. DNA of the CDR3: TGCGCCAGCAGCCCGACAGGATCTAGCACAGATACGCAGTATTTT.

J is TRBJ2-7 and V is TRBV30, with 7 bases fitting TRBD2. The CDR3 length is 14 residues. Germline values: CDR1 GTSNPN, CDR2 SVGIG (reference sequence). V lost 6 bases, J lost 4 bases, and 12 bases stayed unmatched. The CDR3 nucleotides are TGTGCCTGCTCCGGGGGGTTAAGCTTTTACGAGCAGTACTTC. Amino acids: CACSGGLSFYEQYF.

The CDR3 DNA follows: TGTGCCAGCAGCGTAGTATCCGGAGACATTCAGTACTTC. This gives the protein CASSVVSGDIQYF. J is TRBJ2-4 and V is TRBV9; no firm D call. The germline V gene has CDR1 SGDLS and CDR2 YYNGEE. The CDR3 runs to 13 residues. V lost 0 bases, J lost 8 bases, and 9 bases lay in between.

The chain uses TRBV6-6 and TRBJ1-1; no reliable D call. CDR1 is MNHNY and CDR2 is SVGAGI in the germline V gene (reference sequence). V lost 8 bases and J 6 bases, leaving 13 bases between the germline ends. The CDR3 length is 12 residues. The DNA for the CDR3 is TGTGCCAGCCGACGGGGAGAGGCTGAAGCTTTCTTT. Protein: CASRRGEAEAFF.

The genes are TRBV7-9 and TRBJ2-1; TRBD2 might be the D (5 bases). Trimming stripped 5 bases from V and 1 base from J, with 9 bases between. The CDR3 sequence is 14 residues long. Per germline, CDR1 SEHNR and CDR2 FQNEAQ (reference sequence). The CDR3 protein is CASSVLGSYNEQFF. In nucleotides, the CDR3 is TGTGCCAGCAGCGTACTAGGGTCCTACAATGAGCAGTTCTTC.